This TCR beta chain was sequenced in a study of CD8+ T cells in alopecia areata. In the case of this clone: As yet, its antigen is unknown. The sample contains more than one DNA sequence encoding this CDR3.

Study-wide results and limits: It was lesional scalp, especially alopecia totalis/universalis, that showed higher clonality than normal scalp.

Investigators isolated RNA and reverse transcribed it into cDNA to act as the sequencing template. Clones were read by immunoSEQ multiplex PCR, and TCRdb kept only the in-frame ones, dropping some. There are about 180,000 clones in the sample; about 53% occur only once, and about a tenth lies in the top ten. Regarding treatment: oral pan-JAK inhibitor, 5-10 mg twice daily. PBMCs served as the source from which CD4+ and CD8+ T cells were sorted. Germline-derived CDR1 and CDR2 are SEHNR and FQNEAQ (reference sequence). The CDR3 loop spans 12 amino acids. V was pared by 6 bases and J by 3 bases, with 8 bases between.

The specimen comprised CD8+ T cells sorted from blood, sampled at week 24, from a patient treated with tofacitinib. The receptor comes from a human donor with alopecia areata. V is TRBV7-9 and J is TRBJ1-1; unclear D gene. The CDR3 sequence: CASSPRDTEAFF. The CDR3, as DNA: TGTGCCAGCAGTCCTCGAGACACTGAAGCTTTCTTT.